The rows below give T cell receptor beta chains drawn from one sample of a study of blood T cell repertoires in COVID-19. Generated by immunoSEQ multiplex PCR, the TCRdb table keeps only in-frame clones and is missing some. The sample has approximately 150,000 clones; 65% to 80% are singletons. The sample consisted of peripheral blood. Receptors were obtained from a man aged 55-75 years with acute or convalescent COVID-19. Both conserved end residues are trimmed from each CDR3. Rows give clone size only sometimes, using once, few, many, or a class for an expanded clone.

clone_size | j_call | v_call | cdr3_aa
. | TRBJ2-3 | TRBV2 | AIRGQGSTDTQY
. | TRBJ2-2 | TRBV9 | ASSVAGGDRTGELF
once | TRBJ2-7 | TRBV29-1 | SVEDQERGTYEQY
. | TRBJ1-6 | TRBV10-3 | AIRNENSPLH
once | TRBJ2-5 | TRBV28 | ASTSQAGGRETQY
. | TRBJ2-1 | TRBV7-9 | ASSAGTSGIGRDEQF
. | TRBJ2-5 | TRBV3-1/TRBV3-2 | ASSRQPAGTQY
once | TRBJ2-3 | TRBV27 | ASSPSGRAGTDTQY
few | TRBJ2-7 | TRBV28 | ASEPLAEGGEQY
. | TRBJ1-1 | TRBV5-1 | ASSSGQGGPEAF
. | TRBJ1-5 | TRBV6-5 | ASTNIGGTQPQH
. | TRBJ2-7 | TRBV28 | ASSSGQGPYEQY
. | TRBJ1-2 | TRBV7-2 | ASSMREGGTGYT
. | TRBJ2-3 | TRBV11-2 | ASSPGQGLDTQY
. | TRBJ2-1 | TRBV27 | ASSLYSGGPSYNEQF
. | TRBJ2-7 | TRBV19 | ASSTGGLAGTYEQY
. | TRBJ1-5 | TRBV25-1 | ASSESWGSNQPQH
. | TRBJ2-7 | TRBV19 | ASSTLTGGGFYEQY
once | TRBJ2-7 | TRBV11-2 | ASSLVPPGTGSSYEQY
. | TRBJ1-5 | TRBV7-8 | ASSTGDQPQH
. | TRBJ1-2 | TRBV2 | ASSAGDGYT
. | TRBJ2-1 | TRBV28 | ASSGWASYNEQF
. | TRBJ1-2 | TRBV20-1 | SASPGGNYGYT
. | TRBJ1-2 | TRBV15 | ATSSGQGRYHGYT
. | TRBJ2-1 | TRBV4-1 | ASSQGDYNEQF
. | TRBJ2-1 | TRBV10-1 | ASSGGGDEQF
. | TRBJ2-7 | TRBV11-1 | ASSLAGTGIEQY
. | TRBJ2-1 | TRBV11-2 | ASSPGQGGDNEQF
. | TRBJ2-1 | TRBV6-5 | ASRYRTGGAGQF
. | TRBJ1-6 | TRBV7-9 | ASSPRRGLKDSPLH
. | TRBJ2-5 | TRBV5-6 | ASSLLRGFQETQY
. | TRBJ2-1 | TRBV10-1 | ARGEGASGSGNEQF
. | TRBJ1-5 | TRBV28 | ASSPQGPQH
. | TRBJ2-3 | TRBV3-1/TRBV3-2 | ASSPIRSGTQY
. | TRBJ2-1 | TRBV3-1/TRBV3-2 | ASSHTLRDNEQF
once | TRBJ1-3 | TRBV5-6 | ASSRQGSSSGNTIY
. | TRBJ2-5 | TRBV4-1 | ASSQPGLAGGPHRETQY
. | TRBJ1-3 | TRBV5-1 | ASSLFQGSGNTIY
once | TRBJ2-7 | TRBV4-1 | ASSLLTGTDEQY
. | TRBJ2-7 | TRBV5-1 | ASSHDRGSYEQY
. | TRBJ2-5 | TRBV30 | AWSVSLKTQY
. | TRBJ2-1 | TRBV11-2 | ASSLTRTSGNEQF
. | TRBJ1-1 | TRBV21-1 | ASTKDTYTEAF
. | TRBJ1-1 | TRBV7-2 | ASSLYRVNTEAF
. | TRBJ2-7 | TRBV5-1 | ASSSQGAEQY
once | TRBJ1-2 | TRBV6-5 | ASSYGGTSSGYT
few | TRBJ2-2 | TRBV29-1 | SATGGVATGELF
. | TRBJ2-7 | TRBV28 | ASSNTYEQY
. | TRBJ2-2 | TRBV29-1 | SARDTGELF